These T cell receptor beta chains were read from a single sample in a study of cytomegalovirus exposure and HLA in healthy donors. Repertoires were generated with immunoSEQ multiplex PCR, while TCRdb's copy carries only in-frame clones and drops some. The sample contains about 150,000 clones, around 84% of which appear only once. Material for sequencing was PBMCs. These receptors were collected from a woman aged 35 to 49 in good health and CMV-seropositive. Each CDR3 is given with its conserved first and last residue. A D gene is named only where the DNA matches it firmly. Clone size is not always given. Where it is, it says once, few, many or a class for expanded clones.

d_gene	v_gene	abundance	j_gene	CDR3aa	CDR3nt
TRBD1	TRBV7-7	once	TRBJ2-6	CASSLAIPSGTGSIGANVLTF	TGTGCTAGCAGCTTAGCCATCCCCTCCGGGACAGGGTCTATTGGGGCCAACGTCCTGACTTTC
TRBD1	TRBV27	.	TRBJ1-5	CASRYRQGAQPQHF	TGTGCCAGCAGGTATAGACAGGGCGCCCAGCCCCAGCATTTT
.	TRBV5-6	.	TRBJ1-1	CASSSLTLNTEAFF	TGTGCCAGCAGCTCGCTGACACTGAACACTGAAGCTTTCTTT
TRBD2	TRBV2	.	TRBJ2-3	CASSGVGGLYTDTQYF	TGTGCCAGCAGTGGGGTGGGAGGGCTCTACACAGATACGCAGTATTTT
TRBD1	TRBV29-1	.	TRBJ2-1	CSLPTHRGHNEQFF	TGCAGCCTCCCTACTCACAGGGGCCACAATGAGCAGTTCTTC
.	TRBV19	few	TRBJ2-1	CASSPLGQFSSYNEQFF	TGTGCCAGTAGCCCATTAGGACAGTTTAGCTCCTACAATGAGCAGTTCTTC
.	TRBV25-1	.	TRBJ1-2	CASSEMAGYGYTF	TGTGCCAGCAGTGAAATGGCAGGGTATGGCTACACCTTC
TRBD1	TRBV30	.	TRBJ2-6	CAWSLLQGSGANVLTF	TGTGCCTGGAGCCTCCTACAGGGGTCCGGGGCCAACGTCCTGACTTTC
TRBD1	TRBV7-9	once	TRBJ2-7	CASSDTGGVIYEQYF	TGTGCCAGCAGCGATACAGGGGGCGTCATCTACGAGCAGTACTTC
.	TRBV6-5	.	TRBJ2-2	CASSYLGETGELFF	TGTGCCAGCAGTTACCTAGGCGAGACCGGGGAGCTGTTTTTT
.	TRBV27	.	TRBJ2-3	CASSFMAGTDTQYF	TGTGCCAGCAGTTTCATGGCGGGCACAGATACGCAGTATTTT
.	TRBV6-4	.	TRBJ1-1	CASRQGSMNTEAFF	TGTGCCAGCAGACAGGGTTCAATGAACACTGAAGCTTTCTTT
.	TRBV7-2	.	TRBJ2-7	CASSLGSRDPVYEQYF	TGTGCCAGCAGCTTAGGTAGTCGGGATCCCGTCTACGAGCAGTACTTC
TRBD1	TRBV30	once	TRBJ1-5	CAWSPSDRDNQPQHF	TGTGCCTGGAGTCCGAGCGACAGGGACAATCAGCCCCAGCATTTT
.	TRBV7-6	.	TRBJ2-3	CASSLAGGQITDTQYF	TGTGCCAGCAGCTTAGCGGGGGGACAGATCACAGATACGCAGTATTTT
TRBD2	TRBV5-6	.	TRBJ2-1	CASSLAPRLAGGPEEQFF	TGTGCCAGCAGCTTGGCCCCGAGACTAGCGGGAGGGCCTGAGGAGCAGTTCTTC
TRBD2	TRBV7-9	.	TRBJ2-1	CASSLGGGRGNEQFF	TGTGCCAGCAGCTTAGGAGGCGGGAGGGGTAATGAGCAGTTCTTC
.	TRBV6-5	.	TRBJ1-6	CASSYGPHNSPLHF	TGTGCCAGCAGTTACGGCCCTCATAATTCACCCCTCCACTTT
.	TRBV13	.	TRBJ2-3	CASSVTEGTLTDTQYF	TGTGCCAGCAGCGTCACGGAGGGTACCCTCACAGATACGCAGTATTTT
TRBD2	TRBV5-1	.	TRBJ2-3	CASSSLNSGSGDTQYF	TGCGCCAGCAGCTCCCTGAATAGCGGGAGTGGAGATACGCAGTATTTT
.	TRBV27	.	TRBJ1-1	CASSLSKLQGRTEAFF	TGTGCCAGCAGTTTATCGAAGTTACAGGGAAGGACTGAAGCTTTCTTT
TRBD1	TRBV30	once	TRBJ2-1	CAFWTGGNEQFF	TGTGCCTTTTGGACAGGGGGCAATGAGCAGTTCTTC
.	TRBV7-9	.	TRBJ1-1	CASSPGEYTEAFF	TGTGCCAGCAGCCCCGGGGAGTACACTGAAGCTTTCTTT
TRBD2	TRBV14	few	TRBJ2-1	CASSQGEREGHYNEQFF	TGTGCCAGCAGCCAAGGCGAGCGGGAGGGCCACTACAATGAGCAGTTCTTC
TRBD1	TRBV30	.	TRBJ2-6	CAWMDRGGAGANVLTF	TGTGCCTGGATGGACAGGGGAGGCGCTGGGGCCAACGTCCTGACTTTC
.	TRBV30	.	TRBJ2-1	CAWSGALSGYNEQFF	TGTGCCTGGAGTGGGGCCCTTTCCGGATACAATGAGCAGTTCTTC
.	TRBV19	once	TRBJ1-5	CASSIDTGNQPQHF	TGTGCCAGTAGTATAGATACTGGCAATCAGCCCCAGCATTTT
TRBD2	TRBV5-6	.	TRBJ2-2	CASSLASGRIGGELFF	TGTGCCAGCAGCTTGGCTAGCGGGAGAATCGGCGGGGAGCTGTTTTTT
.	TRBV19	.	TRBJ2-1	CASSIRQVNNEQFF	TGTGCCAGTAGTATCCGGCAGGTAAACAATGAGCAGTTCTTC
TRBD1	TRBV28	.	TRBJ1-1	CASSPTRTGWSAFF	TGTGCCAGCAGTCCCACTCGGACAGGGTGGTCAGCTTTCTTT
.	TRBV27	medium-sized	TRBJ2-3	CASSLWRGVPLRTDTQYF	TGTGCCAGCAGTTTATGGCGGGGTGTGCCGTTACGCACAGATACGCAGTATTTT
TRBD2	TRBV29-1	.	TRBJ2-1	CSAVSSGKNEQFF	TGCAGCGCCGTCTCTAGCGGCAAGAATGAGCAGTTCTTC
TRBD2	TRBV9	.	TRBJ2-6	CASSARLAGASGANVLTF	TGTGCCAGCAGCGCCCGACTAGCGGGGGCCTCTGGGGCCAACGTCCTGACTTTC
.	TRBV5-4	.	TRBJ2-7	CASSVTAAHEQYF	TGTGCCAGCAGCGTGACCGCGGCCCACGAGCAGTACTTC
.	TRBV2	.	TRBJ2-5	CASSGGRANERETQYF	TGTGCCAGCAGTGGGGGGCGAGCTAATGAGAGGGAGACCCAGTACTTC
.	TRBV7-2	.	TRBJ2-3	CASSLSRGRDTQYF	TGTGCCAGCAGCCTGTCCCGGGGGAGGGATACGCAGTATTTT
TRBD1	TRBV19	.	TRBJ1-5	CASSLAGADRGQFGNQPQHF	TGTGCCAGTAGTCTCGCGGGGGCGGACAGGGGGCAATTCGGCAATCAGCCCCAGCATTTT
TRBD1	TRBV4-2	few	TRBJ2-4	CASSPHDRADENIQYF	TGTGCCAGCAGCCCACACGACAGGGCGGACGAAAACATTCAGTACTTC
.	TRBV5-1	.	TRBJ2-5	CASSPPDSQETQYF	TGCGCCAGCAGCCCTCCTGACTCCCAAGAGACCCAGTACTTC
TRBD2	TRBV7-3	many	TRBJ2-1	CASSLLGLAIDEQFF	TGTGCCAGCAGCTTATTGGGACTAGCCATCGATGAGCAGTTCTTC
.	TRBV30	.	TRBJ1-5	CAIGFGASRNQPQHF	TGTGCCATAGGATTTGGGGCTTCTCGCAATCAGCCCCAGCATTTT
.	TRBV7-3	.	TRBJ1-1	CASSLKGGGGTEAFF	TGTGCCAGCAGCTTAAAGGGAGGGGGAGGGACTGAAGCTTTCTTT
.	TRBV13	.	TRBJ2-7	CASSPYRQGNYEQYF	TGTGCCAGCAGCCCCTACCGGCAGGGAAACTACGAGCAGTACTTC
TRBD1	TRBV5-4	.	TRBJ1-1	CASSRPGQLLNTEAFF	TGTGCCAGCAGCAGGCCGGGACAGCTCTTGAACACTGAAGCTTTCTTT
TRBD1	TRBV12-5	.	TRBJ2-1	CASGSRQGAGYNEQFF	TGTGCTAGTGGTTCAAGACAGGGGGCCGGATACAATGAGCAGTTCTTC
.	TRBV2	few	TRBJ1-2	CASSLVSEGLSGYTF	TGTGCCAGCAGCCTGGTATCGGAGGGACTGAGTGGCTACACCTTC
TRBD2	TRBV7-9	.	TRBJ2-1	CASSPGGGRRNNEQFF	TGTGCCAGCAGCCCGGGGGGCGGGAGGCGAAATAATGAGCAGTTCTTC
.	TRBV6-5	.	TRBJ2-1	CASSRSGSSYNEQFF	TGTGCCAGCAGTCGGAGCGGTAGCTCCTACAATGAGCAGTTCTTC
TRBD2	TRBV4-2	.	TRBJ2-5	CASSHSVGRGQETQYF	TGTGCCAGCAGCCATTCCGTCGGGAGGGGGCAAGAGACCCAGTACTTC
.	TRBV11-2	once	TRBJ1-2	CASSLGRGSYGYTF	TGTGCCAGCAGCTTAGGGAGGGGTAGCTATGGCTACACCTTC
TRBD1	TRBV5-4	few	TRBJ2-3	CASSIPTGGRADTQYF	TGTGCCAGCAGCATCCCTACAGGGGGCAGGGCAGATACGCAGTATTTT
TRBD2	TRBV5-5	once	TRBJ2-7	CASSLVAGVYEQYF	TGTGCCAGCAGCTTGGTTGCGGGAGTGTACGAGCAGTACTTC
.	TRBV5-1	.	TRBJ2-3	CASSWLVSSTDTQYF	TGCGCCAGCAGCTGGCTGGTCTCTAGCACAGATACGCAGTATTTT
TRBD2	TRBV30	.	TRBJ2-3	CAWSVKAGGYTQYF	TGTGCCTGGAGTGTAAAGGCGGGGGGTTATACGCAGTATTTT
.	TRBV11-2	.	TRBJ2-2	CASSSTRSPNTGELFF	TGTGCCAGCAGCTCGACTAGATCCCCGAACACCGGGGAGCTGTTTTTT
.	TRBV2	.	TRBJ2-3	CASGKEAGPRDTQYF	TGTGCCAGCGGGAAGGAAGCGGGCCCAAGGGATACGCAGTATTTT
.	TRBV5-1	few	TRBJ2-6	CASSVYAGANVLTF	TGCGCCAGCAGCGTTTACGCGGGGGCCAACGTCCTGACTTTC